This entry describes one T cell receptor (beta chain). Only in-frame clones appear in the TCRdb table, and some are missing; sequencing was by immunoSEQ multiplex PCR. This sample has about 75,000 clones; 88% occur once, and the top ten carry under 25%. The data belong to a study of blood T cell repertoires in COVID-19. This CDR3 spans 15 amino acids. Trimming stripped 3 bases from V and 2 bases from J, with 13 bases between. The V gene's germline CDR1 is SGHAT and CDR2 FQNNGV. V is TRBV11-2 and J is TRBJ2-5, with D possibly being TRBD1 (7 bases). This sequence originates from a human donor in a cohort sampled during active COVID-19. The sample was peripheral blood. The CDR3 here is CASSFRGAVQETQYF. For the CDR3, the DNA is TGTGCCAGCAGCTTCAGGGGGGCAGTACAAGAGACCCAGTACTTC.